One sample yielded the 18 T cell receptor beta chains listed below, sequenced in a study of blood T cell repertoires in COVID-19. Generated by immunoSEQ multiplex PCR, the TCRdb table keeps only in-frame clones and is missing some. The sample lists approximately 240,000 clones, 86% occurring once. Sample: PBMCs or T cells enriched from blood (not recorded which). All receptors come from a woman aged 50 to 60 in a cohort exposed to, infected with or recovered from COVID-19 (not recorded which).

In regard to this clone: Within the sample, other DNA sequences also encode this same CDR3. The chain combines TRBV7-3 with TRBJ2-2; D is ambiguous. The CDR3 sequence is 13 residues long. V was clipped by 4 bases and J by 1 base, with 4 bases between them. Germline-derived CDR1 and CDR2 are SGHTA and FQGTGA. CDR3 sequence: CASSSRNTGELFF. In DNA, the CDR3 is TGTGCCAGCAGCTCCCGGAACACCGGGGAGCTGTTTTTT.

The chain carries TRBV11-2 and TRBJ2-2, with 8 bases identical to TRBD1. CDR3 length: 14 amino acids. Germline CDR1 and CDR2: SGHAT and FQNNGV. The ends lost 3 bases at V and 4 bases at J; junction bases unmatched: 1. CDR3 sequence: CASSFDRGTGELFF. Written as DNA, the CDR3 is TGTGCCAGCAGCTTCGACAGGGGCACCGGGGAGCTGTTTTTT.

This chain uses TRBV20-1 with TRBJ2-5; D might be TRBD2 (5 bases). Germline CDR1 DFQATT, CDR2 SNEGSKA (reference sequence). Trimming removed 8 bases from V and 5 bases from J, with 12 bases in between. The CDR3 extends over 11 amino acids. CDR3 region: CSTPRGETQYF. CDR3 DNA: TGCAGTACCCCCCGCGGGGAGACCCAGTACTTC.

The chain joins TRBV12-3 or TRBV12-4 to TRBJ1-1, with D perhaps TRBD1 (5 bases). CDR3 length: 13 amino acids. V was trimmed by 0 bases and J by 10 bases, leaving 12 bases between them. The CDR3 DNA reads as TGTGCCAGCAGTTTAGCACAGGTTTCGGTAGCTTTCTTT. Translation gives CASSLAQVSVAFF.

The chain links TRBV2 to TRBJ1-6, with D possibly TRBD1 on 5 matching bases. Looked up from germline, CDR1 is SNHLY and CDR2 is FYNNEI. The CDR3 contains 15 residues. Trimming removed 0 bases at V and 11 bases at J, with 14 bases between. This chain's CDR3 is CASSEARGTSTPLHF. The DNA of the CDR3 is TGTGCCAGCAGTGAAGCGCGAGGGACTTCGACACCCCTCCACTTT.

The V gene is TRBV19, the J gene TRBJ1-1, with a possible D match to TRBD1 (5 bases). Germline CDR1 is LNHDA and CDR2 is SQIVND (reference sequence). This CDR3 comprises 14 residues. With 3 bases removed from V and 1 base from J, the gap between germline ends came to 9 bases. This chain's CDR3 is CASSIYRKNTEAFF. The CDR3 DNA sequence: TGTGCCAGTAGTATCTACAGGAAGAACACTGAAGCTTTCTTT.

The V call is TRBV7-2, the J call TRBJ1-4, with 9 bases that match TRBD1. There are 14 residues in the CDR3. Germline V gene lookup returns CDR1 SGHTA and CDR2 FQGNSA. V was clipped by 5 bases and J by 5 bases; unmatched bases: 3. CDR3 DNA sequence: TGTGCCAGCAGCCGGGACAGGGCAAATGAAAAACTGTTTTTT. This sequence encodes CASSRDRANEKLFF.

The chain's CDR3 is CASSPDRAETQYF. CDR3 bases: TGTGCCAGCAGCCCGGACAGGGCGGAGACCCAGTACTTC. The J gene is TRBJ2-5, the V gene TRBV14, with 8 bases matching TRBD1. V was clipped by 4 bases and J by 5 bases; unmatched bases: 3. There are 13 residues in the CDR3. Germline values: CDR1 SGHDN, CDR2 FVKESK.

The CDR3 is CASSLTGQEAFF. The CDR3 bases are TGTGCCAGCAGCCTGACAGGGCAGGAAGCTTTCTTT. The gene calls are TRBV7-9 and TRBJ1-1; 7 nucleotides line up with TRBD1. The germline V gene encodes CDR1 SEHNR and CDR2 FQNEAQ (reference sequence). The J segment lost 8 bases and the V segment lost 5 bases, leaving 5 bases of the junction unmatched. This CDR3 has 12 residues. The whole variable domain, remainder taken from reference TRBV7-9 and TRBJ1-1, is DTGVSQNPRHKITKRGQNVTFRCDPISEHNRLYWYRQTLGQGPEFLTYFQNEAQLEKSRLLSDRFSAERPKGSFSTLEIQRTEQGDSAMYLCASSLTGQEAFFGQGTRLTVV.

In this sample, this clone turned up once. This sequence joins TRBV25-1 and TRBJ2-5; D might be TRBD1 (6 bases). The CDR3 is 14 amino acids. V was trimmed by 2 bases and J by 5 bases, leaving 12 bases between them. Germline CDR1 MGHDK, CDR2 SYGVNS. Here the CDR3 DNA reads TGTGCCAGCAGTGAACCAGGGGTAGGCGAGACCCAGTACTTC. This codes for CASSEPGVGETQYF.

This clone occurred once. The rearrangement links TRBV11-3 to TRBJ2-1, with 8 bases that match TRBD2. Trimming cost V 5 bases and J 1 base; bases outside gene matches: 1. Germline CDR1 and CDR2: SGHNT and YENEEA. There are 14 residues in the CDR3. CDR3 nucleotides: TGTGCCAGCAGCCCGGGGGGGTCCTACAATGAGCAGTTCTTC. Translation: CASSPGGSYNEQFF.

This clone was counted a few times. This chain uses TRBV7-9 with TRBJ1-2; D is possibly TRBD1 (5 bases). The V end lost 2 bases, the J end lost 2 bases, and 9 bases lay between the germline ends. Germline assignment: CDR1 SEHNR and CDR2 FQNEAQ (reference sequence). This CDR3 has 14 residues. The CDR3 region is CASSLTTENYGYTF. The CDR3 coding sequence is TGTGCCAGCAGCTTAACGACAGAAAACTATGGCTACACCTTC.

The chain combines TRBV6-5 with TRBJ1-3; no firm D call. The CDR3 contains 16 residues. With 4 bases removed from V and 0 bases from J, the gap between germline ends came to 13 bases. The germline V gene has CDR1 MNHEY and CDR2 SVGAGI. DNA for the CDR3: TGTGCCAGCAGTTCCTGGACTCCACGCTCTGGAAACACCATATATTTT. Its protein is CASSSWTPRSGNTIYF.

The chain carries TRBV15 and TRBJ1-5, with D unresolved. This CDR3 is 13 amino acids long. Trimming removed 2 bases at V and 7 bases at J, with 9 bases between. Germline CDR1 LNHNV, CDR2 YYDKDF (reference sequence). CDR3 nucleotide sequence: TGTGCCACCAGCAGACAGGTCAACCAGCCCCAGCATTTT. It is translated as CATSRQVNQPQHF.

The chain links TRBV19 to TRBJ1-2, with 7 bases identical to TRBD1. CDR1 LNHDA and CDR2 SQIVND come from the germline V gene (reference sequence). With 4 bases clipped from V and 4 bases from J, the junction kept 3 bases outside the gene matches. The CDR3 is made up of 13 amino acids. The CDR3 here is CASSKAGGYGYTF. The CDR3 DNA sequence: TGTGCCAGTAGTAAGGCAGGGGGCTATGGCTACACCTTC.

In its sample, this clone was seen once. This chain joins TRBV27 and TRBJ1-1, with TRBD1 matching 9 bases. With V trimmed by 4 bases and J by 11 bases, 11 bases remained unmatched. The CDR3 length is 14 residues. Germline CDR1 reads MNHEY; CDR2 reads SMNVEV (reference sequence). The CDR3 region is CASSWGQGPGRAFF. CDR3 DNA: TGTGCCAGCAGTTGGGGACAGGGCCCGGGGCGCGCTTTCTTT.

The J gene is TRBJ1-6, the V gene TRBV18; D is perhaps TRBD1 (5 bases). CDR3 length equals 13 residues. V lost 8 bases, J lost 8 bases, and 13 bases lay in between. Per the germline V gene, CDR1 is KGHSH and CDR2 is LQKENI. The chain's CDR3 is CASQGELDSPLHF. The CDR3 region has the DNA TGTGCCAGCCAAGGGGAACTGGATTCACCCCTCCACTTT.

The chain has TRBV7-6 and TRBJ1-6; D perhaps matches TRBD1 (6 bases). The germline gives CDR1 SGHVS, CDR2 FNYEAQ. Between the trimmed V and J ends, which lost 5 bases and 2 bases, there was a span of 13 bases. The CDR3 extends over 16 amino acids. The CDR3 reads CASSLGQGTYNSPLHF. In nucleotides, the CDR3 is TGTGCCAGCAGCCTCGGGCAGGGGACCTATAATTCACCCCTCCACTTT.